These 23 T cell receptor beta chains were all obtained from the same sample, sequenced in a study of blood T cell repertoires in COVID-19. Only in-frame clones appear in the TCRdb table, and some are missing; sequencing was by immunoSEQ multiplex PCR. The sample shows approximately 250,000 clones, 65% to 90% of them seen only once. The sequencing sample was made of peripheral blood. The receptors stem from a man aged 30 to 39 with active or convalescent COVID-19.

V usage is TRBV12-3 or TRBV12-4 and J usage is TRBJ2-3, with 9 nucleotides matching TRBD2. The CDR3 contains 13 residues. J gave up 6 bases and V 5 bases, and 3 bases lay outside the gene matches. CDR3 sequence reads: CASSRGGADTQYF. The CDR3 DNA is TGTGCCAGCAGTCGCGGGGGGGCGGATACGCAGTATTTT.

This chain connects TRBV30 to TRBJ1-1, with 8 nucleotides matching TRBD1. CDR3 size: 18 residues. Per germline, CDR1 GTSNPN and CDR2 SVGIG (reference sequence). After removal of 5 bases from V and 1 base from J, the junction contained 18 bases not matched to a gene. The CDR3 sequence is CAWQTGVHKTYRNTEAFF. The DNA for the CDR3 is TGTGCCTGGCAGACAGGGGTCCATAAGACGTATAGGAACACTGAAGCTTTCTTT. Full variable domain (remainder filled in from reference TRBV30 and TRBJ1-1): SQTIHQWPATLVQPVGSPLSLECTVEGTSNPNLYWYRQAAGRGLQLLFYSVGIGQISSEVPQNLSASRPQDRQFILSSKKLLLSDSGFYLCAWQTGVHKTYRNTEAFFGQGTRLTVV.

This rearrangement joins TRBV11-2 to TRBJ1-1; 7 positions agree with TRBD1. Germline V gene sequence: CDR1 SGHAT, CDR2 FQNNGV. Trimming at V came to 4 bases and at J to 1 base, leaving 3 bases not matched to a gene. The CDR3 runs to 14 residues. The CDR3 DNA reads TGTGCCAGCAGCTGGGACAGTCAGAACACTGAAGCTTTCTTT. Amino acids: CASSWDSQNTEAFF.

The CDR3 coding sequence is TGTGCCAGCAGTTTGGACAGGGACGGCTACACCTTC. As protein: CASSLDRDGYTF. The chain couples TRBV6-2 or TRBV6-3 to TRBJ1-2; TRBD1 agrees at 8 bases. This CDR3 is 12 amino acids long. With V trimmed by 4 bases and J by 8 bases, 3 bases remained unmatched. CDR1 is MNHEY, CDR2 SVGEGT, per germline.

The chain combines TRBV14 with TRBJ1-3; D remains unclear. The CDR3 is 14 residues long. The germline V and J ends were trimmed by 0 bases and 8 bases, with 11 bases remaining between them. Looked up from germline, CDR1 is SGHDN and CDR2 is FVKESK. This chain's CDR3 is CASSQEGAGYTIYF. The CDR3 nucleotides are TGTGCCAGCAGCCAAGAAGGTGCGGGGTACACCATATATTTT.

The V gene is TRBV7-6, the J gene TRBJ2-7, with 8 bases identical to TRBD1. J was trimmed by 4 bases and V by 5 bases; bases with no gene match: 10. The germline CDR1 and CDR2 sequences are SGHVS and FNYEAQ. CDR3 length: 15 amino acids. The CDR3 DNA reads TGTGCCAGCAGCCAAGGACAGGGAGTCACTTACGAGCAGTACTTC. This codes for CASSQGQGVTYEQYF.

The V call is TRBV19, the J call TRBJ1-5; 10 nucleotides agree with TRBD1. The CDR3 length is 15 residues. Germline V lookup: CDR1 LNHDA, CDR2 SQIVND (reference sequence). Losses at the gene ends were 6 bases for V and 7 bases for J; bases not matched to a gene: 9. For the CDR3, the DNA is TGTGCCAGTAGAGGGGACAGGGGAGGTTTCCAGCCCCAGCATTTT. Amino acid sequence: CASRGDRGGFQPQHF.

This rearrangement joins TRBV13 to TRBJ1-1; D is unresolved. The CDR3 is 15 residues long. Germline assignment: CDR1 PRHDT and CDR2 FYEKMQ (reference sequence). The V end was cut by 5 bases, the J end by 4 bases, with 17 bases between. In DNA, the CDR3 is TGTGCCAGCAGCATCACATCTTCGGGAGTCACTGAAGCTTTCTTT. Translated, it gives CASSITSSGVTEAFF. Full variable domain (missing parts from reference TRBV13 and TRBJ1-1): AAGVIQSPRHLIKEKRETATLKCYPIPRHDTVYWYQQGPGQDPQFLISFYEKMQSDKGSIPDRFSAQQFSDYHSELNMSSLELGDSALYFCASSITSSGVTEAFFGQGTRLTVV.

The gene calls are TRBV5-4 and TRBJ1-1; D perhaps matches TRBD1 (6 bases). Trimming took off 2 bases at V and 7 bases at J, with 15 bases between the two ends. CDR3 size: 14 residues. Germline CDR1 SGHNT, CDR2 YYREEE (reference sequence). In DNA form, the CDR3 reads TGTGCCAGCAGCTTTCGGGACAACTCGGTTGAAGCTTTCTTT. Encoded protein: CASSFRDNSVEAFF.

V usage is TRBV5-1 and J usage is TRBJ2-7; D uncertain. Germline V gives CDR1 SGHRS, CDR2 YFSETQ. The CDR3 consists of 15 residues. V dropped 2 bases and J dropped 2 bases, with 14 bases sitting between them. The CDR3 protein is CASSLVYEHPYEQYF. The CDR3 region has the DNA TGCGCCAGCAGCTTAGTATACGAACACCCCTACGAGCAGTACTTC. Based on the CDR3 plus reference TRBV5-1 and TRBJ2-7, the full variable domain is KAGVTQTPRYLIKTRGQQVTLSCSPISGHRSVSWYQQTPGQGLQFLFEYFSETQRNKGNFPGRFSGRQFSNSRSEMNVSTLELGDSALYLCASSLVYEHPYEQYFGPGTRLTVT.

The chain couples TRBV10-3 to TRBJ2-7; 11 bases are a match to TRBD2. The V and J ends lost 4 bases and 6 bases, in that order; junction bases with no gene match: 2. The germline V gene has CDR1 ENHRY and CDR2 SYGVKD. The CDR3 is 13 residues long. Written as DNA, the CDR3 is TGTGCCATCAGTGTAGCGGGGGGGGTCGAGCAGTACTTC. Protein: CAISVAGGVEQYF.

This chain links TRBV3-1 (or the pseudogene TRBV3-2) with TRBJ1-2, with TRBD1 identical over 7 bases. Looked up from germline, CDR1 is LGHDT and CDR2 is YNNKEL (reference sequence). With 4 bases clipped from V and 7 bases from J, the junction kept 15 bases outside the gene matches. This CDR3 is built from 16 residues. The CDR3 DNA follows: TGTGCCAGCAGCCGTGAGGGGGCAGGCAGGGGTGGTGGCTACACCTTC. Its protein product is CASSREGAGRGGGYTF.

This clone was counted a few times. The J gene is TRBJ1-3, the V gene TRBV21-1; the DNA was not compared with TRBD1, the D call given in the table. TRBV21-1 is listed as a pseudogene. The CDR3 spans 15 residues. The CDR3 DNA follows: TGTGCCAGCAGCAAAACAGGGGGCTCTGGAAACACCATATATTTT. Translating it yields CASSKTGGSGNTIYF.

The sample holds one count of this clone. The chain has TRBV7-2 and TRBJ2-3, with 9 bases identical to TRBD2. Unmatched junction bases numbered 15, after V lost 4 bases and J lost 4 bases. The CDR3 runs to 18 residues. From germline, CDR1 is SGHTA and CDR2 FQGNSA. The CDR3 sequence is CASSSNGAGGLAADTQYF. CDR3 nucleotides: TGTGCCAGCAGCTCGAACGGAGCGGGGGGCCTAGCGGCAGATACGCAGTATTTT.

The chain carries TRBV13 and TRBJ2-1; D is perhaps TRBD2 (7 bases). Germline V gene lookup returns CDR1 PRHDT and CDR2 FYEKMQ (reference sequence). V was clipped by 5 bases and J by 6 bases, with 23 bases between them. This CDR3 region has 17 residues. CDR3 DNA sequence: TGTGCCAGCAGCCCCCTCGGGGAGGGGGGGGATGGCAATGAGCAGTTCTTC. Its protein is CASSPLGEGGDGNEQFF.

The chain links TRBV7-3 to TRBJ1-1; D remains ambiguous. CDR3 size: 15 residues. The germline V gene has CDR1 SGHTA and CDR2 FQGTGA. The V gene lost 4 bases and the J gene lost 0 bases, with 12 bases spanning the gap. CDR3 nucleotides: TGTGCCAGCAGCTCAGGCCCGGCAATGAACACTGAAGCTTTCTTT. It yields the protein CASSSGPAMNTEAFF.

The chain employs TRBV20-1 and TRBJ1-1; D uncertain. Deletions cut 3 bases from V and 4 bases from J, with 9 bases between. The CDR3 runs to 12 residues. Germline-derived CDR1 and CDR2 are DFQATT and SNEGSKA (reference sequence). For the CDR3, the DNA is TGCAGTGCTAGTCCCTATGGCACTGAAGCTTTCTTT. Translation: CSASPYGTEAFF.

The J gene is TRBJ1-2, the V gene TRBV5-6; no clear D gene. Germline CDR1 SGHDT, CDR2 YYEEEE. With 4 bases removed from V and 5 bases from J, the gap between germline ends came to 15 bases. CDR3 length: 14 residues. The CDR3 loop reads CASSKISPPYGYTF. Here the CDR3 DNA reads TGTGCCAGCAGCAAGATTAGTCCCCCATATGGCTACACCTTC.

Details on this clone: An end of the junction differs from the germline gene, which may be a read error. As DNA, the CDR3 is TGTACCAGCAGTTATGGGAGGTACACTGAAGCTTTCTTT. Amino acids: CTSSYGRYTEAFF. The chain combines TRBV12-3 or TRBV12-4 with TRBJ1-1; D is unclear. The CDR3 consists of 13 residues.

This chain connects TRBV4-1 to TRBJ2-4; 12 bases match TRBD2. Germline values: CDR1 MGHRA, CDR2 YSYEKL. The CDR3 is 16 amino acids. The trim removed 3 bases at V and 9 bases at J, leaving 9 bases unmatched. CDR3 sequence (DNA): TGCGCCAGCAGCCAGGCCCCTAGCGGGGGGGACGGCATTCAGTACTTC. This codes for CASSQAPSGGDGIQYF.

The rearrangement uses TRBV5-1 and TRBJ1-1; no clear D. Trimming took off 0 bases at V and 1 base at J, with 10 bases between the two ends. Germline assignment: CDR1 SGHRS and CDR2 YFSETQ. The CDR3 is 15 residues long. CDR3 protein: CASSLAGSGNTEAFF. The CDR3 DNA follows: TGCGCCAGCAGCTTGGCGGGCAGCGGGAACACTGAAGCTTTCTTT.

The V and J genes are TRBV4-1 and TRBJ2-7, with 8 bases lining up with TRBD1. V was clipped by 5 bases and J by 2 bases; unmatched bases: 8. CDR3 length equals 15 residues. Germline assignment: CDR1 MGHRA and CDR2 YSYEKL. The CDR3 loop is CASSTLAGGAYEQYF. As DNA, the CDR3 is TGCGCCAGCAGCACCCTAGCAGGGGGCGCCTACGAGCAGTACTTC.

The V and J genes are TRBV15 and TRBJ2-1, with 9 bases matching TRBD1. Losses at the gene ends were 3 bases for V and 6 bases for J; bases not matched to a gene: 15. CDR1 and CDR2 (germline): LNHNV, YYDKDF (reference sequence). This CDR3 has 18 amino acids. The CDR3 bases are TGTGCCACCAGCAGGGATAATACAGGGGGCAAGGGTGGCAATGAGCAGTTCTTC. Its protein product is CATSRDNTGGKGGNEQFF.